This T cell receptor (beta chain) came from a study of shared clonotypes between healthy human individuals. Overall study context: Each donor contributed plates that comprised three CD4 naive, three CD4 memory, two CD8 naive and one CD8 memory.

Study-wide findings and caveats: Sampling used blood alone; tissue repertoires probably differ.

About this clone: Its antigen is still unknown.

Assay used: immunoSEQ multiplex PCR; TCRdb lists only in-frame clones, some missing. The sample yields 2 million to 2.5 million clones, 90% to 96% seen once. Sequencing was carried out using naive CD4+ T cells sorted from blood. Subset denoted: CD45RA+ positively selected. This sequence originates from a man younger than 35 in good health.

The CDR3 reads CASSLVASGGARDTQYF. CDR3 sequence (DNA): TGTGCCAGCAGCTTAGTGGCTAGCGGGGGGGCGAGGGATACGCAGTATTTT. The rearrangement joins TRBV11-2 to TRBJ2-3, with 12 positions matching TRBD2. CDR3 size: 17 residues. The germline V gene has CDR1 SGHAT and CDR2 FQNNGV. V was clipped by 1 base and J by 6 bases; unmatched bases: 8.